The entry that follows covers one T cell receptor beta chain sequence. What it binds is unknown. These data are taken from a study of cytomegalovirus exposure and HLA in healthy donors. Study results and limitations: Listed as cytomegalovirus-associated were 150 to 200 TCR beta chains.

Repertoires were generated with immunoSEQ multiplex PCR, while TCRdb's copy carries only in-frame clones and drops some. The profile shows about 240,000 clones, about 87% of them singletons. V shed 3 bases and J shed 3 bases, with 18 bases lying between them. The CDR3 runs 16 residues. Germline values: CDR1 SGHNT, CDR2 YYREEE (reference sequence). The TCR was taken from a man between 18 and 35 years old in good health and CMV-seronegative. Input material: PBMCs. The V call is TRBV5-4, the J call TRBJ1-1; D unresolved. CDR3 nucleotides: TGTGCCAGCAGCTCAGGAGCCGGACTCAAGTACACTGAAGCTTTCTTT. Its translation: CASSSGAGLKYTEAFF.